This T cell receptor beta chain was profiled in a study of shared clonotypes between healthy human individuals. General study points: Around 4.9% of naive CD4 clonotypes were shared across several donors. Estimated richness was generally greater in naive than memory subsets. Sequencing of the sorted subsets was shown by rarefaction to be incomplete despite large depth.

As for this clone: As yet, its antigen is unknown.

CDR1 and CDR2 from the germline V gene are SNHLY and FYNNEI. V lost 6 bases and J 7 bases, leaving 21 bases between the germline ends. The CDR3 length is 15 residues. The authors ran the assay at deep level. The protocol was immunoSEQ multiplex PCR, while the TCRdb copy is restricted to in-frame clones and leaves out a portion. Of over a million clones in the sample, around 75% were seen once. The sequencing input was memory CD4+ T cells sorted from blood. Described subset: CD45RA-negative fraction. This chain uses TRBV2 with TRBJ1-2; tentatively, D is TRBD1 (5 bases). This sequence was found in a man younger than 30 in good health. CDR3 in DNA: TGTGCCAGCAGGCCTACTCGGGGCACTCAGTTTGGCTACACCTTC. This gives the protein CASRPTRGTQFGYTF.